This TCR beta chain stems from a study of T cells after yellow fever vaccination. Per the germline V gene, CDR1 is LGHDT and CDR2 is YNNKEL (reference sequence). V was trimmed by 1 base and J by 5 bases, leaving 12 bases between them. The CDR3 loop spans 14 amino acids. General observations from the study: Clonotypes appearing in both CD4 and CD8 compartments existed, and their share was small. When the response was secondary, it was weaker but reached its peak faster, day 5 versus 15. Post-booster repertoires contained most primary-vaccination clones again (about 95% CD4, around 88% CD8).

As to this clonotype: Its antigen is undetermined.

TCR cDNA, made by 5'RACE template switching, carried an added universal primer site and UMIs. MiXCR was run by TCRdb on the 5' RACE reads, yielding one entry per CDR3 protein. Here the sample spans just under 600,000 distinct CDR3 sequences, roughly 14% being singletons. The chain employs TRBV3-1 and TRBJ2-7, with no clear D. The TCR comes from a man aged 25-45 years who received the YFV17D yellow fever vaccine. The sequenced sample was PBMCs, obtained on the day of the yellow fever booster vaccination. The CDR3 is CASSQGIGIDEQYF. DNA of the CDR3: TGTGCCAGCAGCCAAGGAATAGGGATCGACGAGCAGTACTTC.